The 3 T cell receptor beta chains reported below all come from one sample, sequenced in a study of T cell responses to AZD1222 COVID-19 vaccine. Some clones are missing from TCRdb's copy, which holds only in-frame ones; the method was immunoSEQ multiplex PCR. In the table there are under 95,000 clones, 80% to 90% of which are singletons. The sequenced sample was peripheral blood, obtained on day 0 of AZD1222 vaccination. The source is an adult in good health.

The chain links TRBV19 to TRBJ2-6; D is possibly TRBD1 or TRBD2 (5 bases each). Trimming pared 6 bases from V and 0 bases from J, leaving 15 bases between. CDR3 length: 17 residues. CDR1 and CDR2 (germline): LNHDA, SQIVND (reference sequence). DNA of the CDR3: TGTGCCAGTAGCCCTTACTGGGGGAGCTCTGGGGCCAACGTCCTGACTTTC. As protein: CASSPYWGSSGANVLTF.

This rearrangement joins TRBV7-3 to TRBJ2-7, with TRBD1 identical over 12 bases. CDR1 is SGHTA, CDR2 FQGTGA, per germline. This CDR3 is 15 amino acids long. V gave up 1 base and J gave up 6 bases; unmatched junction bases: 4. CDR3 nucleotide sequence: TGTGCCAGCAGCTTAAGTGGGACAGGGGGCGGCGAGCAGTACTTC. Its translation is CASSLSGTGGGEQYF.

This sequence joins TRBV2 and TRBJ1-1; 8 nucleotides agree with TRBD1. CDR3 length: 14 amino acids. Germline CDR1 reads SNHLY; CDR2 reads FYNNEI. The trim removed 4 bases at V and 1 base at J, leaving 2 bases unmatched. This CDR3 reads CASSAGTGNTEAFF. The DNA for the CDR3 is TGTGCCAGCAGTGCTGGGACAGGGAACACTGAAGCTTTCTTT. Full variable domain (remainder filled in from reference TRBV2 and TRBJ1-1): EPEVTQTPSHQVTQMGQEVILRCVPISNHLYFYWYRQILGQKVEFLVSFYNNEISEKSEIFDDQFSVERPDGSNFTLKIRSTKLEDSAMYFCASSAGTGNTEAFFGQGTRLTVV.